This passage covers 8 T cell receptor beta chains from one sample sequenced in a study of tumor-infiltrating lymphocytes in primary liver carcinoma. Germline DNA was also extracted, while the blood RNA originated from unsorted whole blood. The authors made TCR beta cDNA from 400 to 600 ng total RNA with a constant-region primer. For TCR beta, libraries were produced by three nested multiplex PCR rounds using slightly modified ARM-PCR. A C-beta reverse primer was combined with TRBV1-TRBV30 forward primers in the first two PCR rounds, and each round had approximately 10 cycles. TCRdb fed the multiplex PCR reads into MiXCR, producing one record per CDR3 protein. The data contain some 180,000 distinct CDR3 sequences, 60% of them singletons. The sample consisted of peripheral blood. The receptor set was obtained from a man aged 40-49 years with primary liver carcinoma and hepatitis B virus infection.

A note on this clonotype: An end of the junction differs from the germline gene, which may be a read error. The chain recombines TRBV12-3 or TRBV12-4 with TRBJ2-3; D is perhaps TRBD2 (6 bases). The CDR3 is made up of 13 amino acids. As DNA, the CDR3 is TGTGCCAACAGTTTAGGAGGGGAGGATACGCAGTATTTT. It specifies CANSLGGEDTQYF.

To note about this clonotype: One base away lies a much larger clone, so this may be a sequencing read error. The chain employs TRBV12-3 or TRBV12-4 and TRBJ2-5; 12 bases map to TRBD1. The CDR3 covers 16 residues. Germline trimming cut 5 bases from V and 7 bases from J; bases unmatched to any gene: 11. The CDR3 reads CASSLALGTGGRTQYF. As DNA, the CDR3 is TGTGCCAGCAGTCTCGCCCTCGGGACAGGGGGCAGGACCCAGTACTTC.

This clonotype was found a few times. This may be a read error, as it is one base from a much larger clone. V gene TRBV11-2 combines with J gene TRBJ2-3; no clear D. Germline V gene data show CDR1 as SGHAT and CDR2 as FQNNGV. Deletions cut 7 bases from V and 0 bases from J, with 14 bases between. The CDR3 totals 15 residues. In DNA form, the CDR3 reads TGTGCCAGCATCTTCATGCTGGGGAGCACAGATACGCAGTATTTT. Protein sequence: CASIFMLGSTDTQYF.

This chain connects TRBV12-3 or TRBV12-4 to TRBJ1-1, with D unresolved. V was cut by 6 bases and J by 5 bases, with 7 bases left in between. CDR3 length: 11 amino acids. The chain's CDR3 is CASRGGTEAFF. DNA for the CDR3: TGTGCCAGCAGGGGAGGGACTGAAGCTTTCTTT.

This clonotype was seen just once. Being one base from a much bigger clone, this may be a read error. The chain links TRBV29-1 to TRBJ2-7, with D possibly matching TRBD1 (6 bases). The CDR3 totals 13 residues. In germline, CDR1 is SQVTM, CDR2 ANQGSEA. In nucleotides, the CDR3 is TGCGGCGCCACCCCCGATAAGGGGGACGAGCAGTACTTC. This encodes CGATPDKGDEQYF.

Concerning this clonotype itself: An end of the junction differs from the germline gene, which may be a read error. The chain employs TRBV4-1 and TRBJ2-7; a possible D gene is TRBD1 (6 bases). There are 16 residues in the CDR3. From germline, CDR1 is MGHRA and CDR2 YSYEKL. CDR3 coding DNA: TGCGTCAGCAGCCAAGACTTACAGGGTGGAAGGGGCGAGCAGTACTTC. Translating gives CVSSQDLQGGRGEQYF.

This chain uses TRBV28 with TRBJ2-3; D gene ambiguous. CDR1 MDHEN and CDR2 SYDVKM come from the germline V gene. V gave up 8 bases and J gave up 2 bases, with 14 bases separating them. The CDR3 contains 14 residues. The CDR3 is CASGPSLNTDTQYF. The CDR3 DNA reads as TGTGCCAGCGGACCCTCCTTGAACACAGATACGCAGTATTTT.

Comment on this clonotype: Just one base apart from a much larger clone, this may be a read error. V usage is TRBV11-2 and J usage is TRBJ2-2, with D possibly called TRBD1 or TRBD2 (5 bases each). Trimming stripped 6 bases from V and 4 bases from J, with 18 bases between. The CDR3 sequence is 16 residues long. Germline V lookup: CDR1 SGHAT, CDR2 FQNNGV. CDR3 sequence reads: CASRRPGSLGTGELFF. The CDR3 DNA sequence: TGTGCCAGCAGGCGACCAGGGAGTCTTGGCACCGGGGAGCTGTTTTTT. The variable domain in full, completed from reference TRBV11-2 and TRBJ2-2, reads EAGVAQSPRYKIIEKRQSVAFWCNPISGHATLYWYQQILGQGPKLLIQFQNNGVVDDSQLPKDRFSAERLKGVDSTLKIQPAKLEDSAVYLCASRRPGSLGTGELFFGEGSRLTVL.